This TCR beta chain was retrieved from a study of blood T cells in healthy people across ages. Overall study context: About one barcoded beta molecule per two T cells was the capture yield of template switching. Notes on the study in general: There were more naive CD4+ cells and higher diversity in long-lived donors than in aged donors. With age, beta diversity per million T cells declined roughly linearly, significantly by approximately 41.

Germline lookup yields CDR1 DFQATT and CDR2 SNEGSKA (reference sequence). This CDR3 comprises 12 residues. V shed 6 bases and J shed 7 bases, with 16 bases lying between them. PCR was performed a second time for about 7 to 12 cycles using a sample-barcoded 5' primer and a J-beta primer mix. A 12-random-nucleotide template-switch adaptor tagged each cDNA molecule. TCRdb re-called the 5' RACE reads with MiXCR, one entry per CDR3 protein. Found here are about 680,000 distinct CDR3 sequences, over 45% of them singletons; the top ten hold approximately 32%. There are a few counts of this clonotype. The antigen is undetermined.

The clonotype originates from a woman aged 55-69 years in good health. The rearrangement links TRBV20-1 to TRBJ2-7, with a tentative D call TRBD1 (6 bases). Sequencing used blood. CDR3 sequence reads: CSAEGTTWEQYF. CDR3 DNA: TGCAGTGCGGAAGGGACAACGTGGGAGCAGTACTTC.